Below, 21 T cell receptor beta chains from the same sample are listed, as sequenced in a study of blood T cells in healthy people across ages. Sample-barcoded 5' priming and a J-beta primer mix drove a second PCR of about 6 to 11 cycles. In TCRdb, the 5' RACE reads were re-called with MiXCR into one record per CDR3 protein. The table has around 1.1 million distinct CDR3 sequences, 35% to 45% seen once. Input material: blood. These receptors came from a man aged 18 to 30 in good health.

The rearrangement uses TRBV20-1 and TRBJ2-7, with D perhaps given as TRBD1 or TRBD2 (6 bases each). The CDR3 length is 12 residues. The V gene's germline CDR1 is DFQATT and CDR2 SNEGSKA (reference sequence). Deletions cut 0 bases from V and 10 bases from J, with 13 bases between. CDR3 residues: CSARDGGRDQYF. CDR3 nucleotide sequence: TGCAGTGCTAGAGACGGGGGCAGGGACCAGTACTTC.

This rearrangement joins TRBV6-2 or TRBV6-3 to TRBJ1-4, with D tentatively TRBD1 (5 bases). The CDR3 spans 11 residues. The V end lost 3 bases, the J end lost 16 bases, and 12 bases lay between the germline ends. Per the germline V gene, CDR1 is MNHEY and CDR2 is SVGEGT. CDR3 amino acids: CASSYPGPTFF. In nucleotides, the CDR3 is TGTGCCAGCAGTTATCCGGGACCCACGTTTTTT.

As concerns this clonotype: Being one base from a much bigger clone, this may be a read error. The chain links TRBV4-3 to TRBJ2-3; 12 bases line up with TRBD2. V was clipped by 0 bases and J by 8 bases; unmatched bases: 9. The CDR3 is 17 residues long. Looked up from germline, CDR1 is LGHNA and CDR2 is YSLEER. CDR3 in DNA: TGCGCCAGCAGCCAAGATCCTAGCGGGGGGGCAAGAGGTACGCAGTATTTT. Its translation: CASSQDPSGGARGTQYF.

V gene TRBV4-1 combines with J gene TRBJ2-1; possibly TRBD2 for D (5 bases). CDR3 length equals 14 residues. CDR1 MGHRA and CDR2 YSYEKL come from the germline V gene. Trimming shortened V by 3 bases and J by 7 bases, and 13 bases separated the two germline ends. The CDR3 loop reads CASSHRTADNEQFF. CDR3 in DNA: TGCGCCAGCAGCCATAGGACTGCCGATAATGAGCAGTTCTTC.

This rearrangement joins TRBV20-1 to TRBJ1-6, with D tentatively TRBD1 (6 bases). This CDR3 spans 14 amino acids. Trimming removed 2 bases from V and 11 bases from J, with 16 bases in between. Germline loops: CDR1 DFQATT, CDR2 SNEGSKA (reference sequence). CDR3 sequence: CSARSGAKKTPLHF. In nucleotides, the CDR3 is TGCAGTGCTAGATCGGGGGCCAAGAAGACACCCCTCCACTTT.

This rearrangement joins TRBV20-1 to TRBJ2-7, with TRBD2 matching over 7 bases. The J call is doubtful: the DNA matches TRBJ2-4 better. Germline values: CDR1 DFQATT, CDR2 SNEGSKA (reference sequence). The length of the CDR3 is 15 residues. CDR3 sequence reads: CSAIRLGLPKNIQYF. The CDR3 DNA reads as TGCAGTGCTATAAGACTGGGACTACCAAAAAACATTCAGTACTTC.

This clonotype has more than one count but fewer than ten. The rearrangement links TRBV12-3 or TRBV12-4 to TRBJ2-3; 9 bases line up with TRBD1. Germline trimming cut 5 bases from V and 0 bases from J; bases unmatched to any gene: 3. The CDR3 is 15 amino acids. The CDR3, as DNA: TGTGCCAGCAGTCAAGGGACAGGGAGCACAGATACGCAGTATTTT. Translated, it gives CASSQGTGSTDTQYF.

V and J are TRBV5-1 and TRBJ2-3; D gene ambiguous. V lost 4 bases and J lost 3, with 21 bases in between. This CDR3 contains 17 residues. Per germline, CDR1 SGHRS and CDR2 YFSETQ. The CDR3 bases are TGCGCCAGCAGCCATTTGGTCCCTTCTCGTAGGACAGATACGCAGTATTTT. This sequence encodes CASSHLVPSRRTDTQYF.

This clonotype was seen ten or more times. For the CDR3, the DNA is TGTGCCAGCAGCTTCGGCCAGGGTCCCTACTCCAACTATGGCTACACCTTC. Protein product: CASSFGQGPYSNYGYTF. This chain joins TRBV7-9 and TRBJ1-2, with D maybe TRBD1 (5 bases). The V end lost 3 bases, the J end lost 2 bases, and 19 bases lay between the germline ends. Germline V gives CDR1 SEHNR, CDR2 FQNEAQ (reference sequence). The CDR3 spans 17 residues.

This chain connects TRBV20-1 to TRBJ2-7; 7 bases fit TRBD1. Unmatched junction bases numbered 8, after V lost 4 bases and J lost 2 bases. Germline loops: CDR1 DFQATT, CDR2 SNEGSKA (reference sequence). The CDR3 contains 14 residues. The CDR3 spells CSAISETGPYEQYF. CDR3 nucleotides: TGCAGTGCTATCAGCGAGACAGGGCCCTACGAGCAGTACTTC.

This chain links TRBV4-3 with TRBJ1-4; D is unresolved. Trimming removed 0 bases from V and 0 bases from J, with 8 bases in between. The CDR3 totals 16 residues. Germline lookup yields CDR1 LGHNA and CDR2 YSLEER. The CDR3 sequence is CASSQDGPATNEKLFF. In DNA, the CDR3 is TGCGCCAGCAGCCAAGATGGCCCCGCAACTAATGAAAAACTGTTTTTT.

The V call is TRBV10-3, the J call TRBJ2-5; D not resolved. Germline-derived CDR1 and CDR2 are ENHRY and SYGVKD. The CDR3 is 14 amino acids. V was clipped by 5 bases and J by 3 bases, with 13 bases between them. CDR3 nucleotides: TGTGCCATCAGTAAATCAGACGAGAAAGAGACCCAGTACTTC. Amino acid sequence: CAISKSDEKETQYF.

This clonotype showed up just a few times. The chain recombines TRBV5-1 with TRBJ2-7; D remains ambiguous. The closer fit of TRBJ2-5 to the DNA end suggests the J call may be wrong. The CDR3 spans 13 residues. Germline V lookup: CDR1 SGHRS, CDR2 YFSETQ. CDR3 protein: CASSREIQETQYF. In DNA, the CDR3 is TGCGCCAGCAGCCGAGAGATACAAGAGACCCAGTACTTC.

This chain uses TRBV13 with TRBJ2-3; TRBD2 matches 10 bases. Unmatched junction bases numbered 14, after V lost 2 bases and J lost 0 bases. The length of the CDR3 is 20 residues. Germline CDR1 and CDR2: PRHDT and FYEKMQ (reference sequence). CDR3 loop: CASSLNFGLAGESSTDTQYF. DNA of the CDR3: TGTGCCAGCAGCTTAAACTTCGGTCTAGCGGGGGAGTCCAGCACAGATACGCAGTATTTT.

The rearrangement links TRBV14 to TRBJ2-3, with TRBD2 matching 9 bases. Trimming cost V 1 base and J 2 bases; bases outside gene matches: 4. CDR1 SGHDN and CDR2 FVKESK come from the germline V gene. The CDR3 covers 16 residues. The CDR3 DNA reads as TGTGCCAGCAGCCAAGTCCAGCGGGGGGCCACAGATACGCAGTATTTT. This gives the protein CASSQVQRGATDTQYF.

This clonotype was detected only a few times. CDR3 DNA sequence: TGCAGCGTTGGAGTTGACGGGGACTACGAGCAGTACTTC. Translating gives CSVGVDGDYEQYF. The V and J genes are TRBV29-1 and TRBJ2-5; D might be TRBD2 (5 bases). Near its end, the DNA agrees better with TRBJ2-7, so the J call may be wrong. This CDR3 is 13 amino acids long. Germline CDR1 reads SQVTM; CDR2 reads ANQGSEA.

In nucleotides, the CDR3 is TGCAGCCCCGGGACAGGGGACCAAGAGACCCAGTACTTC. Translated, it gives CSPGTGDQETQYF. The chain joins TRBV20-1 to TRBJ2-5, with TRBD1 matching over 10 bases. CDR1 is DFQATT, CDR2 SNEGSKA, per germline (reference sequence). The CDR3 is 13 residues long.

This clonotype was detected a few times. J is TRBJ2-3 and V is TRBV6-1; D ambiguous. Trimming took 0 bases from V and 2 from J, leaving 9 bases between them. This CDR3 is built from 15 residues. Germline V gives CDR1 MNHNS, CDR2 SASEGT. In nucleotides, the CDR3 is TGTGCCAGCAGTGAAGCGGCAGGTGCCACAGATACGCAGTATTTT. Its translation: CASSEAAGATDTQYF.

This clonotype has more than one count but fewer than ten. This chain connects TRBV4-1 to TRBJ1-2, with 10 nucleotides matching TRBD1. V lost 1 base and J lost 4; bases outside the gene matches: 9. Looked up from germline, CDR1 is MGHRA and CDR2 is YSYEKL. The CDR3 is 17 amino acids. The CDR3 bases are TGCGCCAGCAGCCAAGGGGACAGGGGCGGGAGGCGCTATGGCTACACCTTC. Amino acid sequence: CASSQGDRGGRRYGYTF.

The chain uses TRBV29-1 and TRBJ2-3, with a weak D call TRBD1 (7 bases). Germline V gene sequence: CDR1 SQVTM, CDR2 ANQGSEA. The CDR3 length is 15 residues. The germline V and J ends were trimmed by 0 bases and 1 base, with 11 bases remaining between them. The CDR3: CSVEEGRGGTDTQYF. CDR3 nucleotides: TGCAGCGTTGAAGAGGGCAGGGGGGGCACAGATACGCAGTATTTT.

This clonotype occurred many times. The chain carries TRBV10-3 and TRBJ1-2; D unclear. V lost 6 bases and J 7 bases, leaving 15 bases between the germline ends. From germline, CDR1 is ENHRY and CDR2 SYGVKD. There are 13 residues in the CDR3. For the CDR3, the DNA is TGTGCCATCAGGGGCCCGTCGGGCACTGGCTACACCTTC. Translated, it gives CAIRGPSGTGYTF.